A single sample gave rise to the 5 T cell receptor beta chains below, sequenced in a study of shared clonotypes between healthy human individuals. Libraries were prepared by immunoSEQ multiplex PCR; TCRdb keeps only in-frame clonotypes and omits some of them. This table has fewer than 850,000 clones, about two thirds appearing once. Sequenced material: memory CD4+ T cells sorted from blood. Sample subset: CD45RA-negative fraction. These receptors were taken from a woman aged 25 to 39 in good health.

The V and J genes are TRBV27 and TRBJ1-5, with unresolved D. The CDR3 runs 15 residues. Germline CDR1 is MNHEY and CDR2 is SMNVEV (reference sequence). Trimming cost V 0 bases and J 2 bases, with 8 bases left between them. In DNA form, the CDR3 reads TGTGCCAGCAGTTTATCCACGGTCGGCAATCAGCCCCAGCATTTT. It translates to CASSLSTVGNQPQHF.

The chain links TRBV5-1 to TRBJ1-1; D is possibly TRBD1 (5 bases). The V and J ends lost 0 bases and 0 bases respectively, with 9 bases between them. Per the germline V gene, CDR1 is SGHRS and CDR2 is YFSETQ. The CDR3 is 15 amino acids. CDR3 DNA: TGCGCCAGCAGCTTGGTCGGGGGAATGAACACTGAAGCTTTCTTT. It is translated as CASSLVGGMNTEAFF.

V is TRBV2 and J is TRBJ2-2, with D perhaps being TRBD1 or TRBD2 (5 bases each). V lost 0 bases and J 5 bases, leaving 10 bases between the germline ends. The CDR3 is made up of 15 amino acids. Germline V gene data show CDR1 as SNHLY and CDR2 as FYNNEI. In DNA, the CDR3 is TGTGCCAGCAGTGAAGCGCTTGGGGGAACCGGGGAGCTGTTTTTT. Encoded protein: CASSEALGGTGELFF. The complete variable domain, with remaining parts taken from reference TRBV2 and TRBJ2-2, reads EPEVTQTPSHQVTQMGQEVILRCVPISNHLYFYWYRQILGQKVEFLVSFYNNEISEKSEIFDDQFSVERPDGSNFTLKIRSTKLEDSAMYFCASSEALGGTGELFFGEGSRLTVL.

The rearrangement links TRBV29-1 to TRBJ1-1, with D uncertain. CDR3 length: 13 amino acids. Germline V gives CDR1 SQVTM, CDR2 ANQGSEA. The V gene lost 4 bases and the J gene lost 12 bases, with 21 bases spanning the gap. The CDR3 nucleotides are TGCAGCGTTGTCACTGTGGGAGGAAGCTATACTTTCTTT. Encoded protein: CSVVTVGGSYTFF.

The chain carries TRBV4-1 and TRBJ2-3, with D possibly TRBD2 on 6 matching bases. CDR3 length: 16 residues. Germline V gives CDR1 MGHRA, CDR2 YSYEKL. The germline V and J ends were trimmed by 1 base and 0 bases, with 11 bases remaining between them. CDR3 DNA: TGCGCCAGCAGCCAAGTACGGGGGACTAGCACAGATACGCAGTATTTT. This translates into CASSQVRGTSTDTQYF.